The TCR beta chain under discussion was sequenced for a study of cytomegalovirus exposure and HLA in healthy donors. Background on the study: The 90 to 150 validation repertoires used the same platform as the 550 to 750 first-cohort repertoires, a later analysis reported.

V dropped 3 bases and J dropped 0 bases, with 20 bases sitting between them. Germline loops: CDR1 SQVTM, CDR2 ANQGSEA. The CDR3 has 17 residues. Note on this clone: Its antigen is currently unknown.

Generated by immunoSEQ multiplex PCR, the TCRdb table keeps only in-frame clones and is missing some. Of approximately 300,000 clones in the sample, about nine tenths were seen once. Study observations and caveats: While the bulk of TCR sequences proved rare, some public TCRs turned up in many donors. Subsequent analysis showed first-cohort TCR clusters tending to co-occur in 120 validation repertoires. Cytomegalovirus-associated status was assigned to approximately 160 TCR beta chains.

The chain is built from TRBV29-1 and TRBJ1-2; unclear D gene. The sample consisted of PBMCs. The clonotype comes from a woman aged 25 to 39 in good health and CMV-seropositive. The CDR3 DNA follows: TGCAGCGTTGACGTCGCAGAAGGGCATGGGGCTAACTATGGCTACACCTTC. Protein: CSVDVAEGHGANYGYTF.